These 19 T cell receptor beta chains originate from one sample sequenced in a study of immune heterogeneity within non-small cell lung tumors. Template came from bulk tumor genomic DNA, at approximately 540 ng per sample. Biopsies that were spaced far apart were taken, several per primary tumor, during surgery. Those enrolled were patients newly diagnosed with untreated non-small cell lung cancer and undergoing curative surgery. TCR beta CDR3 amplification used multiplex PCR with 32 V and 13 J primers. TCRdb passed the multiplex PCR reads through MiXCR, listing each CDR3 protein once. Here the sample spans 8,000 to 11,000 distinct CDR3 sequences, 17% being singletons. The sequencing sample was made of lung tumor tissue. The receptors were sampled from a man aged 35-49 years with non-small cell lung cancer.

The rearrangement joins TRBV20-1 to TRBJ1-2; TRBD1 agrees at 10 bases. This CDR3 region has 14 residues. Germline V gene lookup returns CDR1 DFQATT and CDR2 SNEGSKA (reference sequence). V was pared by 5 bases and J by 3 bases, with 6 bases of the junction left unmatched. The CDR3, as DNA: TGCAGTGCTCCCCGACAGGGGGCGGACTATGGCTACACCTTC. Protein: CSAPRQGADYGYTF.

There are many counts of this clonotype. V and J are TRBV5-6 and TRBJ1-2; D gene unclear. V lost 0 bases, J lost 4 bases, and 4 bases lay in between. The CDR3 extends over 12 amino acids. Germline V lookup: CDR1 SGHDT, CDR2 YYEEEE. Written as DNA, the CDR3 is TGTGCCAGCAGCTTGGAGGGCTATGGCTACACCTTC. This gives the protein CASSLEGYGYTF.

In this sample, this clonotype is medium-sized (0.01 to 0.1%). The chain employs TRBV19 and TRBJ1-2; a possible D gene is TRBD1 (6 bases). V lost 7 bases and J 0 bases, leaving 12 bases between the germline ends. The CDR3 covers 14 residues. Germline CDR1 reads LNHDA; CDR2 reads SQIVND (reference sequence). The CDR3 spells CASTPTGANYGYTF. Here the CDR3 DNA reads TGTGCCAGTACCCCGACAGGAGCTAACTATGGCTACACCTTC.

By share of the sample, this clonotype is medium-sized. The V call is TRBV6-1, the J call TRBJ2-1, with 9 positions matching TRBD2. The junction had 5 bases not matched to a gene; V was cut back by 7 bases and J by 1 base. Germline loops: CDR1 MNHNS, CDR2 SASEGT. There are 15 residues in the CDR3. As DNA, the CDR3 is TGTGCCAGCAAACCGGGACTAGCTTCCTACAATGAGCAGTTCTTC. The encoded protein is CASKPGLASYNEQFF.

Relative to its sample, this clonotype is medium-sized. The CDR3: CASSLFGQRQETQYF. The CDR3 DNA follows: TGTGCCAGCAGTTTATTCGGGCAGAGACAAGAGACCCAGTACTTC. This sequence joins TRBV28 and TRBJ2-5; D not resolved. Trimming stripped 1 base from V and 2 bases from J, with 11 bases between. CDR3 length equals 15 residues. CDR1 and CDR2 (germline): MDHEN, SYDVKM.

This clonotype counts as medium-sized (0.01 to 0.1%). The V and J genes are TRBV11-1 and TRBJ2-2, with TRBD1 as a possible D gene (7 bases). CDR1 and CDR2 (germline): SGHAT, FQDESV (reference sequence). The CDR3 sequence is 15 residues long. The DNA for the CDR3 is TGTGCTACATCCCGGGATACTCAGGGGGGCGGGGAGCTGTTTTTT. Its translation is CATSRDTQGGGELFF.

On this clonotype: This may be a read error: a much more frequent sequence differs by one nucleotide. The chain links TRBV7-9 to TRBJ2-7; D remains ambiguous. The CDR3 is made up of 13 amino acids. Trimming removed 10 bases from V and 1 base from J, with 14 bases in between. In germline, CDR1 is SEHNR, CDR2 FQNEAQ (reference sequence). For the CDR3, the DNA is TGTGCCATCCAAGCACCTCCATCCTACGAGCAGTACTTC. It specifies CAIQAPPSYEQYF.

This clonotype was found a few times. DNA of the CDR3: TGCGCCAGCAGCCAAGATATAGCGGGGGATGTCAATGAGCAGTTCTTC. Its translation is CASSQDIAGDVNEQFF. The chain joins TRBV4-3 to TRBJ2-1; 9 bases are shared with TRBD2. The ends lost 0 bases at V and 6 bases at J; junction bases unmatched: 6. The length of the CDR3 is 16 residues. Germline CDR1 LGHNA, CDR2 YSLEER.

In this sample, this clonotype is medium-sized. The V gene is TRBV5-1, the J gene TRBJ1-1, with a tentative D call TRBD1 (5 bases). CDR1 and CDR2 from the germline V gene are SGHRS and YFSETQ. The CDR3 covers 16 residues. The V gene lost 2 bases and the J gene lost 1 base, with 15 bases spanning the gap. The CDR3 bases are TGCGCCAGCAGCTTTGCGGGGGGATTGGAGAACACTGAAGCTTTCTTT. Amino acids: CASSFAGGLENTEAFF.

Within the sample, this clonotype is medium-sized. This chain joins TRBV27 and TRBJ1-2; tentatively, D is TRBD1 (5 bases). Trimming cost V 3 bases and J 8 bases, with 10 bases left between them. The CDR3 has 12 amino acids. From germline, CDR1 is MNHEY and CDR2 SMNVEV (reference sequence). The CDR3 is CASSFLWGGYTF. Written as DNA, the CDR3 is TGTGCCAGCAGTTTCCTCTGGGGGGGCTACACCTTC.

This clonotype was observed many times. The CDR3 DNA is TGTGCCAGCAGTAGGGACAGGGGCCCGACCTCCTACAATGAGCAGTTCTTC. As protein: CASSRDRGPTSYNEQFF. J is TRBJ2-1 and V is TRBV2, with 10 bases aligning to TRBD1. With 5 bases clipped from V and 0 bases from J, the junction kept 7 bases outside the gene matches. CDR1 is SNHLY and CDR2 is FYNNEI in the germline V gene. CDR3 length equals 17 residues.

This clonotype has at least ten counts. This chain uses TRBV3-1 with TRBJ1-1, with a weak D call TRBD1 (5 bases). Germline CDR1 reads LGHDT; CDR2 reads YNNKEL (reference sequence). This CDR3 is 12 amino acids long. Deletions cut 6 bases from V and 12 bases from J, with 17 bases between. CDR3 bases: TGTGCCAGCAGGTTTTCCGGACAAGGAACTTTCTTT. It yields the protein CASRFSGQGTFF.

This clonotype was counted between two and nine times. Germline is not matched at one junction end, which may reflect a read error. The chain has TRBV28 and TRBJ1-4; 8 bases line up with TRBD1. Germline lookup yields CDR1 MDHEN and CDR2 SYDVKM. The CDR3 has 20 residues. The DNA of the CDR3 is TGTGCCAGCGGCCCTACTTGGGCAGGGGGCTGGGTAACAACTAATGAAAAGCTGTTTTTT. Translating it yields CASGPTWAGGWVTTNEKLFF.

As concerns this clonotype: Given a much more abundant clone one base away, this may be a read error. The chain couples TRBV3-1 to TRBJ2-5; D tentatively fits TRBD1 or TRBD2 (5 bases each). The germline CDR1 and CDR2 sequences are LGHDT and YNNKEL (reference sequence). The germline V and J ends were trimmed by 1 base and 9 bases, with 12 bases remaining between them. The CDR3 has 13 residues. The CDR3 DNA sequence: TGTGCCAGCAGCCAAGGAGTGGGGGTGGCCCAGTACTTC. Its translation is CASSQGVGVAQYF.

This clonotype was observed many times. The V call is TRBV12-3 or TRBV12-4, the J call TRBJ2-4; 7 nucleotides line up with TRBD1. V shed 5 bases and J 0 bases; nucleotides not matched to a gene: 4. The CDR3 runs 15 residues. The CDR3 is CASSEGQIAKNIQYF. CDR3 sequence (DNA): TGTGCCAGCAGTGAGGGACAGATAGCCAAAAACATTCAGTACTTC.

This clonotype was found many times. CDR3 nucleotide sequence: TGCAGTGCTAGAGATCCGAGGGAGGGTCTCCGCGAGCAGTACTTC. Encoded protein: CSARDPREGLREQYF. The chain carries TRBV20-1 and TRBJ2-7; 7 nucleotides agree with TRBD2. Germline lookup yields CDR1 DFQATT and CDR2 SNEGSKA (reference sequence). The CDR3 sequence is 15 residues long. J gave up 6 bases and V 0 bases, and 11 bases lay outside the gene matches.

Remarks on this clonotype: Because the CDR3 is missing its conserved closing phenylalanine or tryptophan, this is likely a read error. The DNA is left out, because the CDR3 cannot be placed on it with certainty; the CDR3 is given as TCRdb lists it. V and J are TRBV12-3 or TRBV12-4 and TRBJ2-3; the table's D call of TRBD2 was not tested on the DNA. From its first to its last residue, the CDR3 has 17 amino acids. CDR3 amino acids: CASSSRGGDGLEQYFGP.

This clonotype was observed many times. This chain connects TRBV6-1 to TRBJ1-2, with a possible D match to TRBD1 (6 bases). The CDR3 contains 14 residues. V was shortened by 11 bases and J by 7 bases, with 23 bases between the two germline ends. Germline values: CDR1 MNHNS, CDR2 SASEGT. CDR3 amino acids: CASFPSLRGAGYTF. Here the CDR3 DNA reads TGTGCCTCCTTTCCCTCCCTGAGGGGGGCTGGCTACACCTTC.

Judged by abundance, this clonotype is medium-sized. The rearrangement links TRBV7-8 to TRBJ1-3, with 7 bases lining up with TRBD1. This CDR3 has 17 residues. Unmatched junction bases numbered 14, after V lost 5 bases and J lost 4 bases. Germline lookup yields CDR1 SGHVS and CDR2 FQNEAQ. The CDR3 DNA reads as TGTGCCAGCAGCCCCCTCCCCCGGACAGGCGGCGGAAACACCATATATTTT. Protein: CASSPLPRTGGGNTIYF. The full variable domain, in which reference TRBV7-8 and TRBJ1-3 provide the parts outside the CDR3, is GAGVSQSPRYKVAKRGQDVALRCDPISGHVSLFWYQQALGQGPEFLTYFQNEAQLDKSGLPSDRFFAERPEGSVSTLKIQRTQQEDSAVYLCASSPLPRTGGGNTIYFGEGSWLTVV.